These T cell receptor beta chains were read from a single sample in a study of identical twins. MiXCR was run by TCRdb on the 5' RACE reads, yielding one entry per CDR3 protein. The sample gives around 490,000 distinct CDR3 sequences, about a fifth of which show up once; 0.45% to 0.5% is in the top ten. The data were also submitted as part of a second study, on yellow fever vaccine responses in identical twins.

The sequenced material came from CD4+ T cells sorted from blood. Receptors originate from a woman between 18 and 30 years old in good health. CDR3s include the opening cysteine and the closing phenylalanine or tryptophan. D genes are given only for firm matches. Some rows mark clone size as missing; the rest say once, few, many or name a class of expanded clone.

V gene	D gene	clone size	J gene	CDR3 DNA	CDR3 protein
TRBV7-9	NA	few	TRBJ2-1	TGTGCCAGCAGCTTAGTAGGGGACTACAATGAGCAGTTCTTC	CASSLVGDYNEQFF
TRBV6-1	NA	once	TRBJ2-4	TGTGCCAGCAGTCCCCGGCCCCAAGGGGTTCAGTACTTC	CASSPRPQGVQYF
TRBV10-3	NA	NA	TRBJ2-2	TGTGCCATCAGCGGAGGACAAGGTGTAGGCGGGGAGCTGTTTTTT	CAISGGQGVGGELFF
TRBV5-1	NA	few	TRBJ2-1	TGCGCCAGCACCTTGGGTTCCTTGGAGGGGAGCAATGAGCAGTTCTTC	CASTLGSLEGSNEQFF
TRBV2	NA	few	TRBJ2-2	TGTGCCAGCTTTGGAGGTGGAAACACCGGGGAGCTGTTTTTT	CASFGGGNTGELFF
TRBV12-3/TRBV12-4	TRBD1	few	TRBJ1-2	TGTGCCAGCACCACCACAGGGGGCGTTGACTATGGCTACACCTTC	CASTTTGGVDYGYTF
TRBV12-3/TRBV12-4	NA	NA	TRBJ1-1	TGTGCCAGCAGTTCCTCAGGGGCCCTTCCTCCCACTGAAGCTTTCTTT	CASSSSGALPPTEAFF
TRBV5-6	TRBD2	NA	TRBJ2-1	TGTGCCAGCAGCCATACCCAGGAGGGACTAGCGGGAGGGGGATCCTACAATGAGCAGTTCTTC	CASSHTQEGLAGGGSYNEQFF
TRBV7-9	NA	NA	TRBJ1-2	TGTGCCAGCAGCTACCTAGACTATGGCTACACCTTC	CASSYLDYGYTF
TRBV5-1	NA	many	TRBJ1-4	TGCGCCAGCAGTACAGGGAATGAAAAACTGTTTTTT	CASSTGNEKLFF
TRBV20-1	NA	NA	TRBJ2-7	TGCAGTGCTAGCCCTTACCCATTCTACGAGCAGTACTTC	CSASPYPFYEQYF
TRBV18	NA	many	TRBJ1-2	TGTGCCAGCTCACCAGACTATGGCTACACCTTC	CASSPDYGYTF
TRBV9	TRBD2	NA	TRBJ2-1	TGTGCCAGCAGCAAAGAACTAGCGGGAGCCCCCCTTCAGGTCTTC	CASSKELAGAPLQVF
TRBV7-2	TRBD2	NA	TRBJ2-1	TGTGCCAGCCAACTTGGCGGGAGTAACAATGAGCAGTTCTTC	CASQLGGSNNEQFF
TRBV29-1	TRBD2	NA	TRBJ2-2	TGCAGCGTTGGGGGTAGCGGGGGGAAGAACACCGGGGAGCTGTTTTTT	CSVGGSGGKNTGELFF
TRBV20-1	NA	NA	TRBJ2-1	TGCAGTGCTAGTAACAGGGCAGATGAGCAGTTCTTC	CSASNRADEQFF
TRBV7-2	NA	NA	TRBJ2-2	TGTGCCAGCAGCCCTTTTCTTAGGGTCGGGGAGCTGTTTTTT	CASSPFLRVGELFF
TRBV5-1	TRBD1	few	TRBJ1-6	TGCGCCAGCAGCGGGACAGATAATTCACCCCTCCACTTT	CASSGTDNSPLHF
TRBV5-8	TRBD1	few	TRBJ2-5	TGTGCCAGCAGCTCCCCGACAGGGTGGGGGAAGACCCAGTACTTC	CASSSPTGWGKTQYF
TRBV28	NA	NA	TRBJ2-7	TGTGCCAGCAGTTTACAACTAGCAACCTACGAGCAGTACTTC	CASSLQLATYEQYF
TRBV28	NA	NA	TRBJ2-1	TGTGCCAGCAGTGTCTTTAGCAACCCGTCCAATGAGCAGTTCTTC	CASSVFSNPSNEQFF
TRBV27	TRBD2	few	TRBJ2-2	TGTGCCAGCAGTTTTTTGGGTCTAGCGGGAGTGATGAGCACCGGGGAGCTGTTTTTT	CASSFLGLAGVMSTGELFF
TRBV5-1	NA	NA	TRBJ2-3	TGCGCCAGCAGCGCAGACTCCACTAGCACAGATACGCAGTATTTT	CASSADSTSTDTQYF
TRBV9	NA	NA	TRBJ2-3	TGTGCCAGCAGCGTAGAGGTGACAGATACGCAGTATTTT	CASSVEVTDTQYF
TRBV4-1	NA	few	TRBJ2-7	TGCGCCAGCAGCCGCGGACTATCAAGCTCCTACGAGCAGTACTTC	CASSRGLSSSYEQYF
TRBV28	NA	few	TRBJ1-4	TGTGCCAGCAGTTTAGGAGGTCCGGGCCGTGAAAAACTGTTTTTT	CASSLGGPGREKLFF
TRBV19	TRBD1	few	TRBJ1-1	TGTGCCAGTAGTACACCCCGGACAGGGGGAAAAACTGAAGCTTTCTTT	CASSTPRTGGKTEAFF
TRBV29-1	NA	NA	TRBJ2-3	TGCAGCGTTGGAGACTTTACAGATACGCAGTATTTT	CSVGDFTDTQYF
TRBV27	NA	NA	TRBJ2-2	TGTGCCCCCGCGGGCAACACCGGGGAGCTGTTTTTT	CAPAGNTGELFF
TRBV6-2/TRBV6-3	NA	few	TRBJ2-1	TGTGCCAGCACCAACAGCCAGGGCCTTAAGAATGAGCAGTTCTTC	CASTNSQGLKNEQFF
TRBV7-3	TRBD2	few	TRBJ2-1	TGTGCCAGCAGCTACGGACTAGCGGGGAATGAGCAGTTCTTC	CASSYGLAGNEQFF
TRBV7-2	NA	NA	TRBJ2-5	TGTGCCAGCAGCCCCGCCGGGCGGGGGCCAAAAGAGACCCAGTACTTC	CASSPAGRGPKETQYF
TRBV27	NA	few	TRBJ1-1	TGTGCCAGCAGTAAACAACAGGGCCCTGAAGCTTTCTTT	CASSKQQGPEAFF
TRBV7-2	TRBD1	few	TRBJ2-6	TGTGCCAGCAGCGCCCGGACAGGGGGCACCCTATTACTCTCTGGGGCCAACGTCCTGACTTTC	CASSARTGGTLLLSGANVLTF
TRBV29-1	TRBD2	few	TRBJ2-3	TGCAGCGTTGAGTTAGGACTAGCTACAGATACGCAGTATTTT	CSVELGLATDTQYF
TRBV29-1	NA	few	TRBJ2-7	TGCAGCGTCCAAGGACAGGATTTGGGACTTACCCTACGAGGGCAGTACTTC	CSVQGQDLGLTLRGQYF
TRBV7-9	TRBD1	few	TRBJ1-2	TGTGCCAGCAGCGCAGGAGGGACAGGAGCTAACTATGGCTACACCTTC	CASSAGGTGANYGYTF
TRBV10-1	TRBD2	NA	TRBJ2-7	TGCGCCAGCAGTCCCGGGACTAGCGGCGAACGGGGCACCTACGAGCAGTACTTC	CASSPGTSGERGTYEQYF
TRBV28	TRBD1	few	TRBJ2-1	TGTGCCAGCAGTTTTTCCGGGACAGTGGTATGGAATGAGCAGTTCTTC	CASSFSGTVVWNEQFF
TRBV7-9	NA	NA	TRBJ1-2	TGTGCCAGCAGCTTAGCGGAGGGAAGCTATGGCTACACCTTC	CASSLAEGSYGYTF
TRBV5-1	NA	NA	TRBJ1-5	TGCGCCAGCAGCTTGACGGGGGGCACTCAGCCCCAGCATTTT	CASSLTGGTQPQHF
TRBV5-1	TRBD2	NA	TRBJ2-7	TGCGCCAGCAGCTTGGGGAGACTAGCGGGATCTTTGTCGGCCTACGAGCAGTACTTC	CASSLGRLAGSLSAYEQYF